A single T cell receptor beta chain is shown here with its context. This sample includes further DNA sequences coding for the same CDR3. Measured with immunoSEQ multiplex PCR; TCRdb has only the in-frame clones, and not every one. The sample comprises roughly 290,000 clones, about nine tenths of which are singletons, and about 1.7% rests with the top ten. The data were obtained in a study of blood T cell repertoires in COVID-19. For the study at large: COVID-19 samples from acute and convalescent phases originated in the United States, Italy and Spain.

Germline-derived CDR1 and CDR2 are SGHNT and YENEEA. This CDR3 is built from 15 residues. The J segment lost 3 bases and the V segment lost 1 base, leaving 4 bases of the junction unmatched. The gene calls are TRBV11-3 and TRBJ2-5; 8 bases match TRBD2. The source is a woman in her thirties or forties who had recovered from COVID-19. What was sequenced was PBMCs or T cells enriched from blood (not recorded which). CDR3 nucleotides: TGTGCCAGCAGCTTAGGATTAGCGGGGAAAGAGACCCAGTACTTC. It translates to CASSLGLAGKETQYF. Combining the CDR3 with reference TRBV11-3 and TRBJ2-5 gives the whole variable domain EAGVVQSPRYKIIEKKQPVAFWCNPISGHNTLYWYLQNLGQGPELLIRYENEEAVDDSQLPKDRFSAERLKGVDSTLKIQPAELGDSAVYLCASSLGLAGKETQYFGPGTRLLVL.